The present TCR beta chain was sequenced within a study of tumor and adjacent non-tumor tissue in lung cancer. The germline gives CDR1 WSHSY, CDR2 SAAADI. The CDR3 is 14 amino acids. TCRbeta libraries were built with three rounds of nested PCR, modified from ARM-PCR. Each CDR3 protein is one row after TCRdb ran MiXCR on the multiplex PCR reads. The sample records about 86,000 distinct CDR3 sequences, 76% being singletons. About this clonotype: At one of its ends the junction is not consistent with the germline gene, which may arise from a read error.

The template was RNA from unsorted bulk tissue. This non-tumor lung sample came from over 3 cm beyond the tumor edge. What was sequenced was distant non-tumor lung tissue. The sequence derives from a woman in her forties or fifties with non-small cell lung cancer. The chain joins TRBV10-2 to TRBJ2-1; 10 bases are a match to TRBD1. Written as DNA, the CDR3 is TGCACCAGCGGGACAGGGGTGGGTCACAATGAGCAGTTCTTC. Translated: CTSGTGVGHNEQFF.